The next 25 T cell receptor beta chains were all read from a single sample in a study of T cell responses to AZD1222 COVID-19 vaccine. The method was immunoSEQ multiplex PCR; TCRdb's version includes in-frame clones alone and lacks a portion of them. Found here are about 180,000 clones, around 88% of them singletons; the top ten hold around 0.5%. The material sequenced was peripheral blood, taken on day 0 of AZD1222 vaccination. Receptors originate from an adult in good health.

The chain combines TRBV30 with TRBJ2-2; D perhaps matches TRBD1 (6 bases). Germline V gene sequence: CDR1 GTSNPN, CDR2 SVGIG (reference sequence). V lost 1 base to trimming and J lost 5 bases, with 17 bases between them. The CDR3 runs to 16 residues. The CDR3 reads CAWSGVGASKTGELFF. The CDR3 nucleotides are TGTGCCTGGAGTGGAGTGGGGGCCAGTAAAACCGGGGAGCTGTTTTTT.

This CDR3 reads CATSDIARDRAYNEQFF. The CDR3 nucleotides are TGTGCCACCAGTGACATAGCCCGGGACAGGGCCTACAATGAGCAGTTCTTC. V is TRBV24-1 and J is TRBJ2-1, with 9 bases aligning to TRBD1. This CDR3 has 17 amino acids. V lost 4 bases to trimming and J lost 2 bases; unmatched junction nucleotides: 8. The germline gives CDR1 KGHDR, CDR2 SFDVKD.

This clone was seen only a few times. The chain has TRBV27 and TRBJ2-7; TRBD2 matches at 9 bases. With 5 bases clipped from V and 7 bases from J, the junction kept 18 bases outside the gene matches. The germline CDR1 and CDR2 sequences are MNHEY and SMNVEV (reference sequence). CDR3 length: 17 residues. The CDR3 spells CASSVVPFAGGPGEQYF. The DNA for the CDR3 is TGTGCCAGCAGTGTGGTACCCTTCGCGGGGGGGCCGGGAGAGCAGTACTTC.

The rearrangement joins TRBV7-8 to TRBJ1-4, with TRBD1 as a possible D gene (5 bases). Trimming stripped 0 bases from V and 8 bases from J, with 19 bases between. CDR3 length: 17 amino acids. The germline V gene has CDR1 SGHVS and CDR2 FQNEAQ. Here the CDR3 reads CASSLARAVAGGEKLFF. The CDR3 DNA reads TGTGCCAGCAGCTTAGCCAGGGCGGTAGCCGGCGGGGAAAAACTGTTTTTT.

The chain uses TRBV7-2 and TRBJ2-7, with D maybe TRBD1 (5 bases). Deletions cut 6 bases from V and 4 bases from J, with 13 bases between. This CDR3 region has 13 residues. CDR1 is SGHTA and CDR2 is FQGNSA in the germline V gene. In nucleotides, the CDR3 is TGTGCCAGCAGACTTCAGGGATCTTACGAGCAGTACTTC. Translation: CASRLQGSYEQYF.

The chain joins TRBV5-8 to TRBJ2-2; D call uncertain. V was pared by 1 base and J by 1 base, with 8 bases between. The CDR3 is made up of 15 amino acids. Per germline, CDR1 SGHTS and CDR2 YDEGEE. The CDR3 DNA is TGTGCCAGCAGCTTGAGTACGGAGAACACCGGGGAGCTGTTTTTT. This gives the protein CASSLSTENTGELFF.

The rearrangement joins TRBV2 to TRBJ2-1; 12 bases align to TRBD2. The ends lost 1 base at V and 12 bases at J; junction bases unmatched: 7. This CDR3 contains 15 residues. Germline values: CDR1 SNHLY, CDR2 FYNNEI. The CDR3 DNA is TGTGCCAGCAGTGAAGTCCCGGGACTAGCGGGTGGGCAGTTCTTC. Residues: CASSEVPGLAGGQFF.

CDR3 nucleotides: TGTGCCAGTAGTATCGTAGTTACCAATCAGCCCCAGCATTTT. Translation: CASSIVVTNQPQHF. The J gene is TRBJ1-5, the V gene TRBV19; D is undetermined. The CDR3 sequence is 14 residues long. The V and J ends lost 3 bases and 3 bases respectively, with 9 bases between them. The V gene's germline CDR1 is LNHDA and CDR2 SQIVND (reference sequence).

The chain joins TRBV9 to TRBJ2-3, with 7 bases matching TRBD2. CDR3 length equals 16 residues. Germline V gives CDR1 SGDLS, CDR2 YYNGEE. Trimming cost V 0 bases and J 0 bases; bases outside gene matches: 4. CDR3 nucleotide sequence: TGTGCCAGCAGCGTAGGCCCAGCGGGGAGCACAGATACGCAGTATTTT. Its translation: CASSVGPAGSTDTQYF.

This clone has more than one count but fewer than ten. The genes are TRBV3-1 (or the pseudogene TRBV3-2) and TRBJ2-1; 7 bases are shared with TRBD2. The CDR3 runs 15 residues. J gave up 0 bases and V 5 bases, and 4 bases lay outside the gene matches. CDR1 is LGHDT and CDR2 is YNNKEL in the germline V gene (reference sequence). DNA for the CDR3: TGTGCCAGCAGCTTAGCGGGCGACTCCTACAATGAGCAGTTCTTC. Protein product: CASSLAGDSYNEQFF.

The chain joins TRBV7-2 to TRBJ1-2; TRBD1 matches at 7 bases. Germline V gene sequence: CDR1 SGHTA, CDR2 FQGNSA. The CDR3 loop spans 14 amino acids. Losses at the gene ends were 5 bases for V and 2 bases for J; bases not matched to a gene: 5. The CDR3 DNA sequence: TGTGCCAGCAGCCCCACAGGGGAAAACTATGGCTACACCTTC. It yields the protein CASSPTGENYGYTF.

The DNA for the CDR3 is TGTGCCAGCAGCCCATTGACAGGGACCTACGAGCAGTACTTC. This encodes CASSPLTGTYEQYF. The rearrangement uses TRBV9 and TRBJ2-7, with 7 positions matching TRBD1. J lost 2 bases, V lost 4 bases, and 6 bases had no gene match. CDR1 and CDR2 (germline): SGDLS, YYNGEE. The CDR3 is 14 amino acids.

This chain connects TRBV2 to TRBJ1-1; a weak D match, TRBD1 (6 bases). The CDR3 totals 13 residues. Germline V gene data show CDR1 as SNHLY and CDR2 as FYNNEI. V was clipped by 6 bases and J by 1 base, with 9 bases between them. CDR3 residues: CASRVQGNTEAFF. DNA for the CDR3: TGTGCCAGCAGGGTACAGGGGAACACTGAAGCTTTCTTT.

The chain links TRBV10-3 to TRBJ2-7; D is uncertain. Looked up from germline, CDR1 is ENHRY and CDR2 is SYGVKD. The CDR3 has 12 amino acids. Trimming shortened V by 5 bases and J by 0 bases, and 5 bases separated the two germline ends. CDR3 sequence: CAISSSSYEQYF. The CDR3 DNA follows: TGTGCCATCAGTTCGAGCTCCTACGAGCAGTACTTC.

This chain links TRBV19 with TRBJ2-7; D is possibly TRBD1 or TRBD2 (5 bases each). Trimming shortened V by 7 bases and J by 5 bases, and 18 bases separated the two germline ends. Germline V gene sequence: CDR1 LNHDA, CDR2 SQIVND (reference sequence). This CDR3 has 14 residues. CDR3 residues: CASTLRGSGHEQYF. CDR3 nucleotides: TGTGCCAGTACCCTGAGGGGATCTGGACACGAGCAGTACTTC. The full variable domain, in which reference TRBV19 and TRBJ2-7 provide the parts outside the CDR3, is DGGITQSPKYLFRKEGQNVTLSCEQNLNHDAMYWYRQDPGQGLRLIYYSQIVNDFQKGDIAEGYSVSREKKESFPLTVTSAQKNPTAFYLCASTLRGSGHEQYFGPGTRLTVT.

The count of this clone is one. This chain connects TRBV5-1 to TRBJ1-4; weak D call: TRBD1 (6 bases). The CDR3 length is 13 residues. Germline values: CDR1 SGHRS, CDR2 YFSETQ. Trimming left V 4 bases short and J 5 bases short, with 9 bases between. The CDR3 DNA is TGCGCCAGCAGCGGGGGGCCCAATGAAAAACTGTTTTTT. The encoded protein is CASSGGPNEKLFF.

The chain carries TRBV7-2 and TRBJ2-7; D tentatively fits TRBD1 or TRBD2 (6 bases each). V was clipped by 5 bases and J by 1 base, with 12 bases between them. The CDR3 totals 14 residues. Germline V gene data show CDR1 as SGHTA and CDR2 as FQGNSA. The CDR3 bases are TGTGCCAGCAGCCAGGAGGGGGGATCCTACGAGCAGTACTTC. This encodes CASSQEGGSYEQYF.

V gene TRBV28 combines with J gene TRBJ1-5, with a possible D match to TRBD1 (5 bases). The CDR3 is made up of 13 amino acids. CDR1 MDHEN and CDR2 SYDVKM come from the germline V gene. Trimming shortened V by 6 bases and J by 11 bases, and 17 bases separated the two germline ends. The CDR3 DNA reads TGTGCCAGCAGCATTGCCGCACGAGGGGCCCAGCATTTT. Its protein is CASSIAARGAQHF.

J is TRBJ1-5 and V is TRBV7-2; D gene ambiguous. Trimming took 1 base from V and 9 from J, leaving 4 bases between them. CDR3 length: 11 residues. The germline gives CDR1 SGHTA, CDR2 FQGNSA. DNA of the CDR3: TGTGCCAGCAGCTTAGTCGGGCCCCAGCATTTT. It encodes CASSLVGPQHF.

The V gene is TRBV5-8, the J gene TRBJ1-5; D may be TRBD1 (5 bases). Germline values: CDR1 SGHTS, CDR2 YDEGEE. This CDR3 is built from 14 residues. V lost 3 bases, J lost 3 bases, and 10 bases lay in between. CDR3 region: CASSSGGANQPQHF. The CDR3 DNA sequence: TGTGCCAGCAGCTCCGGTGGGGCCAATCAGCCCCAGCATTTT.

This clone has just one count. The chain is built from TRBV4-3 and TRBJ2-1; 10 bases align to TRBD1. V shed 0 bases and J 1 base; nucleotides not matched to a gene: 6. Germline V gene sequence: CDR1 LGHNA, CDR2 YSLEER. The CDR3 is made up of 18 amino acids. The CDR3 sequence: CASSQDSWTGGSYNEQFF. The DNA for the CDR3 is TGCGCCAGCAGCCAAGATTCCTGGACAGGGGGTTCCTACAATGAGCAGTTCTTC.

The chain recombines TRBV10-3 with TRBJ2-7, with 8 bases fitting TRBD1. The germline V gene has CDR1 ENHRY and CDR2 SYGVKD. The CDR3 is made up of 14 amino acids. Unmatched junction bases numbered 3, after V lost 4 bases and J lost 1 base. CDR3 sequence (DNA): TGTGCCATCAGTGGAACAGGGGGGTCCTACGAGCAGTACTTC. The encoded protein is CAISGTGGSYEQYF.

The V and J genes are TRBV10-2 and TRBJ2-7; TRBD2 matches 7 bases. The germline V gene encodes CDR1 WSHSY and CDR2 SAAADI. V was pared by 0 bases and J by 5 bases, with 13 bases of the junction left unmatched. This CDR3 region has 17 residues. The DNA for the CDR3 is TGCGCCAGCAGTGAGTCGATGGGGGGGAATTGGGTCCACGAGCAGTACTTC. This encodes CASSESMGGNWVHEQYF.

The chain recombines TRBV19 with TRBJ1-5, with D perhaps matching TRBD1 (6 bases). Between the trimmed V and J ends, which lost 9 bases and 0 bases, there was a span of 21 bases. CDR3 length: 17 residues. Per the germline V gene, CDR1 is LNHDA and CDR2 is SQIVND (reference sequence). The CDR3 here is CASQTGLTGPSNQPQHF. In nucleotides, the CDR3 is TGTGCCAGCCAGACGGGGCTGACAGGACCTAGCAATCAGCCCCAGCATTTT. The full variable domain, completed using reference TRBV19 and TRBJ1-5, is DGGITQSPKYLFRKEGQNVTLSCEQNLNHDAMYWYRQDPGQGLRLIYYSQIVNDFQKGDIAEGYSVSREKKESFPLTVTSAQKNPTAFYLCASQTGLTGPSNQPQHFGDGTRLSIL.

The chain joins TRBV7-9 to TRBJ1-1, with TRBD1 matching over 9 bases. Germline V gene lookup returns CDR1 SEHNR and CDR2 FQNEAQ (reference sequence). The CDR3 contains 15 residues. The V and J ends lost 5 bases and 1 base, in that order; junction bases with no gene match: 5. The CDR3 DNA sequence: TGTGCCAGCAGCGAAACAGGGGGCCCGAACACTGAAGCTTTCTTT. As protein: CASSETGGPNTEAFF.